One T cell receptor beta chain is described in this entry. This entry belongs to a study of beta chain features in type 1 diabetes. The whole isolated RNA underwent reverse transcription, so sequencing captured expressed TCRB transcripts. The data were produced by immunoSEQ multiplex PCR, yet TCRdb's version contains in-frame clones alone and is incomplete. The sample yields roughly 400,000 clones, more than 11% seen once. Losses at the gene ends were 7 bases for V and 2 bases for J; bases not matched to a gene: 14. This CDR3 is 16 amino acids long. This receptor was taken from a young man in good health. What was sequenced was naive CD4+ T cells from blood. The chain combines TRBV23-1 with TRBJ2-7; 7 nucleotides agree with TRBD1. TRBV23-1 is labeled an ORF, and its function is uncertain. CDR3 region: CASTLLPGQRPYEQYV. The CDR3 DNA reads as TGCGCCAGCACTCTCTTACCGGGACAGCGCCCCTACGAGCAGTACGTC.